These T cell receptor beta chains were read from a single sample in a study of blood T cells in healthy people across ages. Via MiXCR, TCRdb re-called the 5' RACE reads, giving one row per CDR3 protein. The profile shows some 1.4 million distinct CDR3 sequences, about 43% of them singletons. The sequenced sample consisted of blood. These receptors were taken from a woman younger than 35 in good health. Each CDR3 is given with its conserved first and last residue. The D gene is left open where the match is weak. Where a row states a size, it is once, few, many or the class of an expanded clone; other rows omit it.

clone_size	j_call	d_call	v_call	cdr3_nt	cdr3_aa
few	TRBJ2-7	NA	TRBV6-2/TRBV6-3	TGTGCCAGCAGTCCAGCGGGACAGGTAATCTACGAGCAGTACTTC	CASSPAGQVIYEQYF
NA	TRBJ2-7	TRBD2	TRBV7-2	TGTGCCAGCAGCCGAGAGGGTGGGACTAGCCTCTACGAGCAGTACTTC	CASSREGGTSLYEQYF
NA	TRBJ2-3	TRBD2	TRBV5-6	TGTGCCAGCAGCTTCGTCCTGGCGGGAGGGTGGTATTTT	CASSFVLAGGWYF
NA	TRBJ1-4	NA	TRBV27	TGTGCCAGCATTCCCCTCGGCACAGATGCAACTAATGAAAAACTGTTTTTT	CASIPLGTDATNEKLFF
few	TRBJ2-1	TRBD2	TRBV20-1	TGCAGTGCTGCTAAAGCGGGGGCCAATCACAATGAGCAGTTCTTC	CSAAKAGANHNEQFF
few	TRBJ2-3	NA	TRBV7-8	TGTGCCAGCAGCTTAGTCAATCCGAGGACGATCGGAGATACGCAGTATTTT	CASSLVNPRTIGDTQYF
NA	TRBJ2-7	NA	TRBV20-1	TGCAGTGCTAGGAGGGAACAGGGTCCCTACGAGCAGTACTTC	CSARREQGPYEQYF
many	TRBJ2-7	TRBD2	TRBV7-8	TGTGCCAGCAGCTTTAGCGGGAGTGGCGAGCAGTACTTC	CASSFSGSGEQYF
few	TRBJ2-5	TRBD2	TRBV4-2	TGTGCCAGCAGCCATCCCGGGACTAGCGTCCGTGGTCTCCAAGAGACCCAGTACTTC	CASSHPGTSVRGLQETQYF
NA	TRBJ2-7	NA	TRBV18	TGTGCCAGCTCACCCCTCCGCTCGACCTACAATGAGCAGTACTTC	CASSPLRSTYNEQYF
NA	TRBJ2-3	NA	TRBV20-1	TGCAGTGCTGGGGATTGGGAGCCCTATACGCAGTATTTT	CSAGDWEPYTQYF
few	TRBJ1-1	NA	TRBV29-1	TGCAGCGTTGTTGCGGCAGGCATGAACACTGAAGCTTTCTTT	CSVVAAGMNTEAFF
few	TRBJ2-7	NA	TRBV6-5	TGTGCCAGCAGTACCCGGACGTTGAGCTCCTACGAGCAGTACTTC	CASSTRTLSSYEQYF
NA	TRBJ2-3	TRBD2	TRBV20-1	TGCAGTGCTAGAGATTTAGCGGGAGGGCCCACAGATACGCAGTATTTT	CSARDLAGGPTDTQYF
few	TRBJ2-5	TRBD1	TRBV7-2	TGTGCCAGCAGCTTGGACAGGGGGAGCTTCGAGACCCAGTACTTC	CASSLDRGSFETQYF
NA	TRBJ2-5	TRBD2	TRBV7-2	TGTGCCAGCAGCTTATTTGGCGGCACTAGCGGGAGGGGAGAGACCCAGTACTTC	CASSLFGGTSGRGETQYF
NA	TRBJ1-2	NA	TRBV21-1	TGTGCCAGCAGCAAGGGAGGAGGGAATACCCACTATGGCTACACCTTC	CASSKGGGNTHYGYTF
NA	TRBJ2-1	NA	TRBV6-1	TGTGCCACCCTGGGGTCAGGCTCCTACAATGAGCAGTTCTTC	CATLGSGSYNEQFF
NA	TRBJ2-3	NA	TRBV2	TGTGCCAGCAGTGATGGCAGCCAAAGCACAGATACGCAGTATTTT	CASSDGSQSTDTQYF
NA	TRBJ1-4	TRBD1	TRBV25-1	TGTGCCAGCAGTGAATCTGGACAGGGGGGAGAAAAACTGTTTTTT	CASSESGQGGEKLFF
few	TRBJ1-1	NA	TRBV20-1	TGCAGTGCCACACGGGTGAACACTGAAGCTTTCTTT	CSATRVNTEAFF
few	TRBJ2-1	NA	TRBV12-3/TRBV12-4	TGTGCCAGCAGTTTAGAAAGTAGAAGCTCCTACAATGAGCAGTTCTTC	CASSLESRSSYNEQFF
NA	TRBJ1-4	NA	TRBV12-3/TRBV12-4	TGTGCCAGCAGTTTGAGCCCCAATGGAGAAAAACTGTTTTTT	CASSLSPNGEKLFF
few	TRBJ2-4	NA	TRBV29-1	TGCAGCGTTGAAGAATCCCATTGGGGCCTAGCCAAAAACATTCAGTACTTC	CSVEESHWGLAKNIQYF
NA	TRBJ1-4	NA	TRBV3-1	TGTGGGTTTGAAGGCGATGAAAAACTGTTTTTT	CGFEGDEKLFF
few	TRBJ2-5	NA	TRBV7-2	TGTGCCAGCAGGTTGGGGGCGCCCAGGGAGACCCAGTACTTC	CASRLGAPRETQYF
few	TRBJ1-4	NA	TRBV3-1	TGTGCCAGCAGCCAGACGCGCATTAATGAAAAACTGTTTTTT	CASSQTRINEKLFF
NA	TRBJ2-7	TRBD1	TRBV29-1	TGCAGCGCTCGGGACAGGGGGGAAAACGAGCAGTACTTC	CSARDRGENEQYF